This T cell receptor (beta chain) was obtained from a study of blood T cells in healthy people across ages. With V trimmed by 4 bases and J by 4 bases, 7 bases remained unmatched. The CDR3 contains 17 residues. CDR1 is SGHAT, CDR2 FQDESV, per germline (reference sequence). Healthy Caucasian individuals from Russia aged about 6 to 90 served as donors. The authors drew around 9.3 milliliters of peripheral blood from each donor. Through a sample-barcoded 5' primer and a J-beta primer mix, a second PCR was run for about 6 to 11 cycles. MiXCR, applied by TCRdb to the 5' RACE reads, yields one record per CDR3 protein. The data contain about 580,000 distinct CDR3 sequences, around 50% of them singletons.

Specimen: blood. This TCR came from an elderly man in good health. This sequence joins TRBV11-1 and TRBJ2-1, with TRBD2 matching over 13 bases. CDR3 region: CASSSLGLAGIYNEQFF. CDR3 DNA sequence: TGTGCCAGCAGCTCGTTGGGACTAGCGGGAATATACAATGAGCAGTTCTTC.